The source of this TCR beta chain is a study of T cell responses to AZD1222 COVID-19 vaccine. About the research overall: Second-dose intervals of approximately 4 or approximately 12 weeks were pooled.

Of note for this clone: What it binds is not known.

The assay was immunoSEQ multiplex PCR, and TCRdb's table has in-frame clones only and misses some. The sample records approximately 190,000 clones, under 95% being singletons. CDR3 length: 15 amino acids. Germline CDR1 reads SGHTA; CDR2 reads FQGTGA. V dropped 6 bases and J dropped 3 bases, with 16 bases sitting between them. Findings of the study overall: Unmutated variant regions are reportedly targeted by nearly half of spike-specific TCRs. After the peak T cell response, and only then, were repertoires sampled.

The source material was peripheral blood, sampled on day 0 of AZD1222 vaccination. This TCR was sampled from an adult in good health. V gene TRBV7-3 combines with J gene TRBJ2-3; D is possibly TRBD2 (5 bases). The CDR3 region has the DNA TGTGCCAGCAGTTCCCCCGGGGTGGGGACAGATACGCAGTATTTT. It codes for CASSSPGVGTDTQYF.